This TCR beta chain was recorded in a study of T cell responses to AZD1222 COVID-19 vaccine. Study-wide points: Reportedly, nearly half of unique spike TCRs recognized epitopes outside B.1.351/B.1.1.7 mutations.

Profiling relied on immunoSEQ multiplex PCR, and the TCRdb table lists in-frame clones only, not all of them. The profile shows about 160,000 clones, almost 90% of them singletons. This clone was picked up many times. Its antigen is not identified. Other nucleotide sequences in the sample specify the same CDR3. Per germline, CDR1 MDHEN and CDR2 SYDVKM. The V end lost 2 bases, the J end lost 1 base, and 5 bases lay between the germline ends. The CDR3 length is 13 residues. The V and J genes are TRBV28 and TRBJ1-1; D is undetermined. The material sequenced was peripheral blood, taken on day 0 of AZD1222 vaccination. The TCR comes from an adult in good health. In DNA, the CDR3 is TGTGCCAGCAGTTTACTGGGGAACACTGAAGCTTTCTTT. Translation gives CASSLLGNTEAFF.